This T cell receptor (beta chain) was recovered during a study of somatic mutations in cytotoxic T cells in rheumatoid arthritis. About the study: Blood (less than 32 ml EDTA) from each patient was taken right after diagnosis, before any treatment.

The study pulled out CD4+ and CD8+ cells with positive magnetic bead selection and then checked their purity by flow cytometry. CDR1 is SEHNR, CDR2 FQNEAQ, per germline (reference sequence). Trimming pared 10 bases from V and 4 bases from J, leaving 19 bases between. The CDR3 has 14 residues. Sequencing was performed with immunoSEQ multiplex PCR; in TCRdb, only in-frame clones are kept and a portion is missing. The sample includes roughly 17,000 clones, over 80% of them seen just once. The specimen was CD8+ T cells sorted from blood. This chain uses TRBV7-9 with TRBJ2-5; D might be TRBD1 or TRBD2, each matching 5 bases. The receptor comes from an adult with rheumatoid arthritis. The CDR3 loop is CATHRPGAGETQYF. DNA of the CDR3: TGTGCCACCCACCGTCCCGGGGCGGGAGAGACCCAGTACTTC. Full variable domain (rest looked up from reference TRBV7-9 and TRBJ2-5): DTGVSQNPRHKITKRGQNVTFRCDPISEHNRLYWYRQTLGQGPEFLTYFQNEAQLEKSRLLSDRFSAERPKGSFSTLEIQRTEQGDSAMYLCATHRPGAGETQYFGPGTRLLVL.